One and the same sample provided the 8 T cell receptor beta chains below, sequenced in a study of human T cells and chemical hapten exposure. Using its own MiXCR run on the RACE reads, TCRdb lists one record per CDR3 protein. The sample lists hundreds of thousands of distinct CDR3 sequences, about 6% occurring once. Described time point: patch test 2, 6 weeks after DPC sensitization. Treatment of the sample: therapeutic diphenylcyclopropenone sensitization with weekly scalp DPC. The sequences come from whole blood, collected in connection with sensitization to the hapten diphenylcyclopropenone (DPC). These receptors came from a woman aged 18-30 years with alopecia areata. Some clones in this sample may be carry-over from other donors' samples.

This clonotype appeared a few times. The chain links TRBV6-5 to TRBJ2-4; TRBD2 aligns across 8 bases. The CDR3 is 15 residues long. The trim removed 4 bases at V and 8 bases at J, leaving 10 bases unmatched. Germline V gene lookup returns CDR1 MNHEY and CDR2 SVGAGI. CDR3 DNA: TGTGCCAGCAGTTCCAAGCGGGGGAGAGGATACATTCAGTACTTC. As protein: CASSSKRGRGYIQYF.

On this clonotype: Given a much more abundant clone one base away, this may be a read error. This chain connects TRBV6-6 to TRBJ1-3; the D is unclear. V was clipped by 7 bases and J by 2 bases, with 9 bases between them. This CDR3 comprises 13 residues. Germline CDR1 MNHNY, CDR2 SVGAGI (reference sequence). CDR3 bases: TGTGCCAGCAACCAGAACGCTGGAAACACCATATATTTT. Translating it yields CASNQNAGNTIYF.

This clonotype was recorded a few times. The V gene is TRBV6-5, the J gene TRBJ1-1; the D gene is possibly TRBD1 (6 bases). V lost 2 bases and J lost 2, with 9 bases in between. Germline loops: CDR1 MNHEY, CDR2 SVGAGI. The CDR3 is 14 amino acids. Written as DNA, the CDR3 is TGTGCCAGCAGTTACGCAGGGGCCAACACTGAAGCTTTCTTT. Encoded protein: CASSYAGANTEAFF.

Ten or more counts support this clonotype. This chain joins TRBV9 and TRBJ1-3; D not resolved. The V gene lost 1 base and the J gene lost 0 bases, with 11 bases spanning the gap. CDR1 is SGDLS, CDR2 YYNGEE, per germline. This CDR3 comprises 16 residues. The CDR3 region has the DNA TGTGCCAGCAGCGTATATCAGACCGTCTCTGGAAACACCATATATTTT. Translated: CASSVYQTVSGNTIYF. Complete variable domain (other parts from reference TRBV9 and TRBJ1-3): DSGVTQTPKHLITATGQRVTLRCSPRSGDLSVYWYQQSLDQGLQFLIQYYNGEERAKGNILERFSAQQFPDLHSELNLSSLELGDSALYFCASSVYQTVSGNTIYFGEGSWLTVV.

This clonotype was detected only a few times. CDR3 residues: CSAPKTRGSPLHF. Written as DNA, the CDR3 is TGCAGTGCTCCAAAAACTAGGGGGTCACCCCTCCACTTT. The J gene is TRBJ1-6, the V gene TRBV20-1; a possible D gene is TRBD1 (6 bases). CDR1 and CDR2 (germline): DFQATT, SNEGSKA (reference sequence). The CDR3 is made up of 13 amino acids. Deletions cut 5 bases from V and 10 bases from J, with 15 bases between.

There are a few counts of this clonotype. V usage is TRBV20-1 and J usage is TRBJ2-3; the D gene is possibly TRBD2 (5 bases). V was trimmed by 0 bases and J by 2 bases, leaving 12 bases between them. CDR1 and CDR2 (germline): DFQATT, SNEGSKA (reference sequence). The CDR3 totals 15 residues. CDR3 region: CSARDYLAPTDTQYF. DNA of the CDR3: TGCAGTGCTAGAGATTACCTAGCCCCCACAGATACGCAGTATTTT.

This clonotype was recorded many times. The rearrangement joins TRBV5-5 to TRBJ2-5; TRBD1 or TRBD2 may be the D gene (5 bases each). Trimming took 0 bases from V and 5 from J, leaving 17 bases between them. This CDR3 has 16 residues. CDR1 SGHKS and CDR2 YYEKEE come from the germline V gene (reference sequence). The CDR3 DNA is TGTGCCAGCAGCTTGGCCGGGACCTTAGGTGTGGAGACCCAGTACTTC. It yields the protein CASSLAGTLGVETQYF.

In its sample, this clonotype was seen many times. The V call is TRBV5-8, the J call TRBJ1-1; TRBD1 matches at 9 bases. The CDR3 is 17 residues long. The V gene's germline CDR1 is SGHTS and CDR2 YDEGEE. Losses at the gene ends were 0 bases for V and 0 bases for J; bases not matched to a gene: 6. CDR3 bases: TGTGCCAGCAGCTTGGAAATCGGGACAGGGCTGAACACTGAAGCTTTCTTT. As protein: CASSLEIGTGLNTEAFF.